This paragraph covers one T cell receptor (beta chain) sequence. This entry comes from a study of cytomegalovirus exposure and HLA in healthy donors. Germline assignment: CDR1 SNHLY and CDR2 FYNNEI. Trimming shortened V by 6 bases and J by 0 bases, and 21 bases separated the two germline ends. The CDR3 is made up of 17 amino acids. The PCR had 60 Vbeta and 13 Jbeta primers. TCRdb's table, derived via immunoSEQ multiplex PCR, lists solely in-frame clones and lacks some. In the table there are some 190,000 clones, 80% to 90% of which are singletons. This sequence originates from a male donor in good health and CMV-seronegative. What was sequenced was PBMCs. The rearrangement joins TRBV2 to TRBJ2-7; a weak D match, TRBD2 (7 bases). The CDR3 DNA reads as TGTGCCAGCAGGGCAGAGGGGGGAGGGTCTGGCTCCTACGAGCAGTACTTC. This sequence encodes CASRAEGGGSGSYEQYF.